The clone carrying this T cell receptor beta chain was picked up many times. The CDR3 is 15 amino acids. Germline loops: CDR1 LNHDA, CDR2 SQIVND (reference sequence). V was clipped by 7 bases and J by 5 bases; unmatched bases: 10. Per the original data handling: Nucleated cell number was recorded as an estimate derived from reference gene primer amplification. The data were produced by immunoSEQ multiplex PCR, yet TCRdb's version contains in-frame clones alone and is incomplete. The V and J calls and clone size are taken from that table; D and trimming were inferred from the DNA. The sample has roughly 66,000 clones; about four fifths are singletons. The data are from a study of blood T cell repertoires in COVID-19. Study background: Samples representing acute and convalescent COVID-19 were sourced from the United States, Italy and Spain. The cDNA or gDNA used as material had been derived from T cells, B-cell-depleted T cells, or PBMCs.

The clonotype comes from a woman aged 55-69 years with acute or convalescent COVID-19. The sample taken for sequencing was peripheral blood. The rearrangement uses TRBV19 and TRBJ2-5, with 10 nucleotides matching TRBD2. Here the CDR3 DNA reads TGTGCCAGTACTCCTAGCGGGGGAGCCTTGGAGACCCAGTACTTC. Its translation: CASTPSGGALETQYF.